One T cell receptor (beta chain) is described in this entry. This entry belongs to a study of T cell changes during pregnancy in multiple sclerosis. Profiled with immunoSEQ multiplex PCR; TCRdb holds only in-frame clones, not every one. The data show 75,000 to 100,000 clones, roughly 89% seen once. This TCR was sampled from a female donor in good health, enrolled as a control in a pregnancy study. The specimen was peripheral blood, collected after pregnancy.

This chain's CDR3 is CASSLTGYNEQFF. The CDR3 DNA sequence: TGTGCCAGCAGCTTGACAGGTTACAATGAGCAGTTCTTC. The V and J genes are TRBV7-9 and TRBJ2-1, with TRBD1 as a possible D gene (6 bases). This CDR3 has 13 residues. The V end lost 3 bases, the J end lost 4 bases, and 7 bases lay between the germline ends. Germline assignment: CDR1 SEHNR and CDR2 FQNEAQ (reference sequence). Drawing the rest from reference TRBV7-9 and TRBJ2-1, the complete variable domain is DTGVSQNPRHKITKRGQNVTFRCDPISEHNRLYWYRQTLGQGPEFLTYFQNEAQLEKSRLLSDRFSAERPKGSFSTLEIQRTEQGDSAMYLCASSLTGYNEQFFGPGTRLTVL.